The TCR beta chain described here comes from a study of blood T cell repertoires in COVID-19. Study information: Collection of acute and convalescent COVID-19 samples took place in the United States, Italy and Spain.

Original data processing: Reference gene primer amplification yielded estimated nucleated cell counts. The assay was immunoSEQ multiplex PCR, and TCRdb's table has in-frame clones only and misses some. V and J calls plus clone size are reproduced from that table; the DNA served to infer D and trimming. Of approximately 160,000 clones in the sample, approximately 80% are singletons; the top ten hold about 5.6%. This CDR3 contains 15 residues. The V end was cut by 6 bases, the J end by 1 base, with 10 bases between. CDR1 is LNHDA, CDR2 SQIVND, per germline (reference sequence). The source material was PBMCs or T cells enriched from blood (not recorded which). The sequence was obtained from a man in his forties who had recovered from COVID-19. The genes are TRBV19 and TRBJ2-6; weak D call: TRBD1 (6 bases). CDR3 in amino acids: CASSDRKSGANVLTF. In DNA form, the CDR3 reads TGTGCCAGTAGCGACAGGAAGTCTGGGGCCAACGTCCTGACTTTC.